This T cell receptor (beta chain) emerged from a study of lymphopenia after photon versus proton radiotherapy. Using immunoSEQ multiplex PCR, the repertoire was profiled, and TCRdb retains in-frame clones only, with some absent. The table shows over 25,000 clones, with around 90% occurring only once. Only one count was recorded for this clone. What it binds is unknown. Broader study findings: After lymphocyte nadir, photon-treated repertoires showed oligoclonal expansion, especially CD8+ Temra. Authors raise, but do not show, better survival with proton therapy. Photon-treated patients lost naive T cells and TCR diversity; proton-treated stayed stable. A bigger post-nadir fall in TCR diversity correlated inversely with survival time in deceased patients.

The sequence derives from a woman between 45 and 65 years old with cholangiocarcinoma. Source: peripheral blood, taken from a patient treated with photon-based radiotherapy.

The CDR3 spells CASRGQGAGYTF. CDR3 sequence (DNA): TGTGCCAGCAGGGGACAGGGTGCTGGCTACACCTTC. This sequence joins TRBV6-5 and TRBJ1-2; 9 bases align to TRBD1. The CDR3 spans 12 residues. CDR1 and CDR2 (germline): MNHEY, SVGAGI. The junction had 3 bases not matched to a gene; V was cut back by 6 bases and J by 7 bases.